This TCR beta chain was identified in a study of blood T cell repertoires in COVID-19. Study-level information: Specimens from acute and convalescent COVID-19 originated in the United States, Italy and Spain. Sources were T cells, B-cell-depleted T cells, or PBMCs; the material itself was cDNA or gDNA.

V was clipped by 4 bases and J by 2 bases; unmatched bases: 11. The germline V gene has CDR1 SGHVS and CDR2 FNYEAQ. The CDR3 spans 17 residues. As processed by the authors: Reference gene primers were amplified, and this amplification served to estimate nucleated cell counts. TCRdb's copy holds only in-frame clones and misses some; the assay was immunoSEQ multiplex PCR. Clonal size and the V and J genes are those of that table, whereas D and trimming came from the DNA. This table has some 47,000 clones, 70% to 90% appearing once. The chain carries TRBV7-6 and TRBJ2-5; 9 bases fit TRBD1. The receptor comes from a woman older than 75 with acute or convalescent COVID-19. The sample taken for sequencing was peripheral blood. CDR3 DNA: TGTGCCAGCAGCTGGTCTATAGACAGGGGGTATCAAGAGACCCAGTACTTC. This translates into CASSWSIDRGYQETQYF.